Below, one T cell receptor beta chain is given with its context. What it recognizes is unknown. The time point: persistent/refractory GD, antithyroid drugs over 5 years with positive TRAb. From RNA extracted from PBMCs, the TCR library was made. The data were obtained in a study of regulatory T cells in long-lasting Graves disease. Study conclusions and caveats: Those with persistent disease had in common more public clonotypes (2,741) than new patients (about 970).

Assembly of TCR beta libraries relied on iRepertoire HTBI primers together with Arm-PCR of CDR3 regions. Study processing details: Spanning all samples, the identified segments comprised around 64 TRBV and more than 11 TRBJ. TCRdb fed the multiplex PCR reads into MiXCR, producing one record per CDR3 protein. None of the V and J calls come from the authors' own analysis; TCRdb made them. Of 600,000 to 800,000 distinct CDR3 sequences listed, 25% to 30% were seen once; the top ten hold 42%. Trimming stripped 4 bases from V and 4 bases from J, with 7 bases between. Germline V CDR1 and CDR2: ENHRY, SYGVKD. The CDR3 runs to 12 residues.

The specimen was peripheral blood mononuclear cells (PBMCs), collected when the disease was refractory, from a patient treated with antithyroid drugs. The TCR sequence derives from a female donor with Graves disease. The chain is built from TRBV10-3 and TRBJ1-2; no clear D. The CDR3 reads CAISGTGYGYTF. The CDR3 DNA sequence: TGTGCCATCAGTGGGACGGGCTATGGCTACACCTTC.